This T cell receptor beta chain is from a study of neurological immune-mediated disorders. This clonotype was seen ten or more times. Its antigen is still unknown. General study results and limits: Private repertoires in all groups were suggested by the finding that expanded clones across subjects shared no CDR3 amino acid sequences.

The cDNA came from 5'RACE with 10-nucleotide random UMIs. TCRdb re-derived calls from the 5' RACE reads in MiXCR, one entry per CDR3 protein. The sample lists about 41,000 distinct CDR3 sequences, more than 9.5% occurring once. This CDR3 spans 13 amino acids. CDR1 and CDR2 (germline): MGHDK, SYGVNS. V was trimmed by 7 bases and J by 8 bases, leaving 12 bases between them. Volunteers from a blood bank in Maryland, USA, constituted the healthy controls. The receptor was isolated from a female donor in good health. J is TRBJ1-6 and V is TRBV25-1, with D perhaps TRBD1 (5 bases). The sequenced material came from PBMCs. The CDR3 region has the DNA TGTGCCAGCAACGAGGTGGGGGATTCACCCCTCCACTTT. Protein product: CASNEVGDSPLHF.